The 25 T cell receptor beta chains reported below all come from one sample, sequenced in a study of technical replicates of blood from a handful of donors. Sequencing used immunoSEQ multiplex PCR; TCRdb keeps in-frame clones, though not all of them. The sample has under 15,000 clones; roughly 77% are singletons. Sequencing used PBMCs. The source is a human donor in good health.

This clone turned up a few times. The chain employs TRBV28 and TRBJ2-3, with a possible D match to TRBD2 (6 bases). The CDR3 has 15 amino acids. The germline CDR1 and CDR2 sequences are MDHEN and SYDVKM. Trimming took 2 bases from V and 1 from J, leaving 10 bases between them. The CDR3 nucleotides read TGTGCCAGCAGTTTAGCGGGAAGGGGCACAGATACGCAGTATTTT. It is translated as CASSLAGRGTDTQYF.

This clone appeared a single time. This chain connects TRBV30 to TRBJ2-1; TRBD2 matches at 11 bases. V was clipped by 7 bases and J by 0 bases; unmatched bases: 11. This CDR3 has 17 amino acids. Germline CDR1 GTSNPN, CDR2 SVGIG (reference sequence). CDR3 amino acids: CAYVRTSGLGSYNEQFF. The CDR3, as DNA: TGTGCCTATGTCCGGACTAGCGGGTTGGGCTCCTACAATGAGCAGTTCTTC.

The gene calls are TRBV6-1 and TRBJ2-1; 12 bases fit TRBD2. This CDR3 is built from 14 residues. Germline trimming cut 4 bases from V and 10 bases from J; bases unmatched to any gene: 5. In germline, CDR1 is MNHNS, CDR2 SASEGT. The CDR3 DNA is TGTGCCAGCAGTGCGACTAGCGGGAGCTCCGAGCAGTTCTTC. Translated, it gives CASSATSGSSEQFF.

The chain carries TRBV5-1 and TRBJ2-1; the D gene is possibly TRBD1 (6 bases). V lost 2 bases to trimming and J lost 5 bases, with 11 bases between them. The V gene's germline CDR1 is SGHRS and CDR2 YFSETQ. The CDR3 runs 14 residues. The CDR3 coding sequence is TGCGCCAGCAGCTTCAGGGGAAGTGACAATGAGCAGTTCTTC. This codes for CASSFRGSDNEQFF.

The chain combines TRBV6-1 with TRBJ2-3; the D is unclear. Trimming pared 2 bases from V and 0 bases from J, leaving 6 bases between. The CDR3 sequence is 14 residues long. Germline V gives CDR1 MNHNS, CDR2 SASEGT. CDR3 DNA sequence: TGTGCCAGCAGTGAAACTCTGAGCACAGATACGCAGTATTTT. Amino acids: CASSETLSTDTQYF.

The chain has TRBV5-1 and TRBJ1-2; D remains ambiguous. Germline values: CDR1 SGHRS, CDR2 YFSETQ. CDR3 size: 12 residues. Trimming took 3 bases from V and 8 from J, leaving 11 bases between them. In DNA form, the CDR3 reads TGCGCCAGCAGCTCCCGTTCGGGGGGCTACACCTTC. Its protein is CASSSRSGGYTF.

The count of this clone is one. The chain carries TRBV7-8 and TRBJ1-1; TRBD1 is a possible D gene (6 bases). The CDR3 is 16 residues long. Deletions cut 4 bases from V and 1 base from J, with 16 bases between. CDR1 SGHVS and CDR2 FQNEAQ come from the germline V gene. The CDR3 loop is CASSSSRGARNTEAFF. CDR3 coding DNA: TGTGCCAGCAGCTCCTCGCGGGGGGCGAGGAACACTGAAGCTTTCTTT.

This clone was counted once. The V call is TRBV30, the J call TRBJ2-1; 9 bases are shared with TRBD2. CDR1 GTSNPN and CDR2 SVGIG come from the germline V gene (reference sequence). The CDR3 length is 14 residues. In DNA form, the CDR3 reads TGTACCCTCCGCGGGAGGGGGAGGTTTAATGAGCAGTTCTTC. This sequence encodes CTLRGRGRFNEQFF.

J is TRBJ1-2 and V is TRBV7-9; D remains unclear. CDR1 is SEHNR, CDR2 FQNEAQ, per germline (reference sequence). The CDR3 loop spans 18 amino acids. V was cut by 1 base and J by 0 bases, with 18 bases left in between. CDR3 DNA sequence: TGTGCCAGCAGCTTAGATTGGTTTAGCTCAGAAGCTAACTATGGCTACACCTTC. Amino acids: CASSLDWFSSEANYGYTF.

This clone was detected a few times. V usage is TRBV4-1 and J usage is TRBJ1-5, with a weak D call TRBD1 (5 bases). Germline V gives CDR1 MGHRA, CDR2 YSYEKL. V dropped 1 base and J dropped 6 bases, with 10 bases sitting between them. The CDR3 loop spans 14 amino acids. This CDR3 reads CASSQGQGGQPQHF. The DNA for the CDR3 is TGCGCCAGCAGCCAAGGTCAGGGCGGTCAGCCCCAGCATTTT.

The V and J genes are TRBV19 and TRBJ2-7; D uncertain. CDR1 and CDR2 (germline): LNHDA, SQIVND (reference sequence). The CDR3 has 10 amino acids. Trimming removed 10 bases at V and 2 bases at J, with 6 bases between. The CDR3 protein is CANPTYEQYF. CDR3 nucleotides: TGTGCCAATCCAACCTACGAGCAGTACTTC.

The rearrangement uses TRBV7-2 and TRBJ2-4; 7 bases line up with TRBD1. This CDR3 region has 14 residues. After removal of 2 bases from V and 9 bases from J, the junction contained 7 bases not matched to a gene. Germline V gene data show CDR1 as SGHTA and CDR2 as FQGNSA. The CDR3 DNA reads TGTGCCAGCAGCTTATTTTCAGGGGGAAGCATTCAGTACTTC. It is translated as CASSLFSGGSIQYF.

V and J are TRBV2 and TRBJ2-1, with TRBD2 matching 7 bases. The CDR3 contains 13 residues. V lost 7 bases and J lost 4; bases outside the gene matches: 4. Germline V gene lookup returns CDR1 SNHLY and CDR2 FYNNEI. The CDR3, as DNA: TGTGCCAGCACCGGGGGGAATTACAATGAGCAGTTCTTC. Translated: CASTGGNYNEQFF.

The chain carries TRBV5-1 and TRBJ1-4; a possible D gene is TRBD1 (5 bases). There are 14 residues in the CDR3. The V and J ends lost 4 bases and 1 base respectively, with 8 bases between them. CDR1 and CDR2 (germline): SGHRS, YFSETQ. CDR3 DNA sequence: TGCGCCAGCAGCCCGACAGTAACTAATGAAAAACTGTTTTTT. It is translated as CASSPTVTNEKLFF.

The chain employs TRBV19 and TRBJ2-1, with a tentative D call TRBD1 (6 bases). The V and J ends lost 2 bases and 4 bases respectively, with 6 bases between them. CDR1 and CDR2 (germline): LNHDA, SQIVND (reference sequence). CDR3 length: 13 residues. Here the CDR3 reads CASSIQGYNEQFF. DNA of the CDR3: TGTGCCAGTAGTATACAGGGGTACAATGAGCAGTTCTTC.

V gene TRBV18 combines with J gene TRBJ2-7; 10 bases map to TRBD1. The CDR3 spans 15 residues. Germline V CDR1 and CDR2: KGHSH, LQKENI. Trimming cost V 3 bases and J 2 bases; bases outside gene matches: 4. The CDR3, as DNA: TGTGCCAGCTCACCCCCCGGACAGGGGGCCTACGAGCAGTACTTC. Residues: CASSPPGQGAYEQYF.

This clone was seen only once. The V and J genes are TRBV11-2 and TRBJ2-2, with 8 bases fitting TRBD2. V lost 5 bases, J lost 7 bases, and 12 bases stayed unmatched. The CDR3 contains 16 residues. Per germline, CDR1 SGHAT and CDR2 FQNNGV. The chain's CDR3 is CASSLLSGGRHGELFF. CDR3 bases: TGTGCCAGCAGCCTGCTTTCGGGAGGGCGACACGGGGAGCTGTTTTTT.

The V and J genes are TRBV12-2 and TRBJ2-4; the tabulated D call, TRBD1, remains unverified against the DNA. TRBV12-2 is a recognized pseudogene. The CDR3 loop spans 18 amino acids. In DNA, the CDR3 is TGTGCAAGTCGCCAATCAAGGGGACAGGGGTTAGCCAAAAACATTCAGTACTTC. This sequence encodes CASRQSRGQGLAKNIQYF.

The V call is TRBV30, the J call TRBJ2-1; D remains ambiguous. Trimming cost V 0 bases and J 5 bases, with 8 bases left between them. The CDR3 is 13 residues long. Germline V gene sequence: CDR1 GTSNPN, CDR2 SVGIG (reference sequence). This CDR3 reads CAWSVLENNEQFF. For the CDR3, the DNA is TGTGCCTGGAGTGTACTTGAAAACAATGAGCAGTTCTTC.

For the CDR3, the DNA is TGTGCCAGCACAGGGACACCAGACACCGGGGAGCTGTTTTTT. Translation gives CASTGTPDTGELFF. This rearrangement joins TRBV7-9 to TRBJ2-2; tentatively, D is TRBD1 (6 bases). Germline V gives CDR1 SEHNR, CDR2 FQNEAQ (reference sequence). This CDR3 has 14 residues. With 7 bases removed from V and 3 bases from J, the gap between germline ends came to 12 bases. Full variable domain (remainder filled in from reference TRBV7-9 and TRBJ2-2): DTGVSQNPRHKITKRGQNVTFRCDPISEHNRLYWYRQTLGQGPEFLTYFQNEAQLEKSRLLSDRFSAERPKGSFSTLEIQRTEQGDSAMYLCASTGTPDTGELFFGEGSRLTVL.

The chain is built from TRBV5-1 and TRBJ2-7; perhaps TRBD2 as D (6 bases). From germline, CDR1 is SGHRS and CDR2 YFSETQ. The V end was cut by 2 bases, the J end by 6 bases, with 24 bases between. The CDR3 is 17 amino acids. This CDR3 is CASSLGLRELSYFEQYF. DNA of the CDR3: TGCGCCAGCAGCTTAGGGCTGCGGGAACTTTCCTACTTCGAGCAGTACTTC.

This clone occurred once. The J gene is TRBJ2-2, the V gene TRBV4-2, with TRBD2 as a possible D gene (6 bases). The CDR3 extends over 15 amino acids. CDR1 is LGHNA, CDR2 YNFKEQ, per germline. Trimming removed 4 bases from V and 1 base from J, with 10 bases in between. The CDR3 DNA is TGTGCCAGCAGCCCTTTTAGCGGGAACACCGGGGAGCTGTTTTTT. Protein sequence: CASSPFSGNTGELFF.

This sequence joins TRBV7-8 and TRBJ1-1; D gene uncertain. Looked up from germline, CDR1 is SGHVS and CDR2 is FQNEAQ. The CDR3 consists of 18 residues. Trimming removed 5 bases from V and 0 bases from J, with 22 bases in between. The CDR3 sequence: CASSRDRVQEPMNTEAFF. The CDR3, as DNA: TGTGCCAGCAGCCGAGATAGAGTGCAAGAACCCATGAACACTGAAGCTTTCTTT.

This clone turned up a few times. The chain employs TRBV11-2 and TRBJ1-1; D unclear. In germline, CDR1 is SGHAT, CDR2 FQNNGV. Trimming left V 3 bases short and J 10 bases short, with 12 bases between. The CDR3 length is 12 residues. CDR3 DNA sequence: TGTGCCAGCAGCTTCGATGGGAGGGTAGCTTTCTTT. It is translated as CASSFDGRVAFF.

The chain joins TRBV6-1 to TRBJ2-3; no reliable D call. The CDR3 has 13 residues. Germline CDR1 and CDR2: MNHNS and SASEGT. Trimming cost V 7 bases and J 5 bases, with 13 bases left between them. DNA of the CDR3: TGTGCCAGCACTAATATCCCCGGAGATACGCAGTATTTT. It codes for CASTNIPGDTQYF.